This T cell receptor beta chain was captured in a study of blood T cells in healthy people across ages. Combining a sample-barcoded 5' primer with a J-beta primer mix, a second PCR ran for 7 to 11 cycles. TCRdb reprocessed the 5' RACE reads via MiXCR and lists one record per CDR3 protein. The table lists around 780,000 distinct CDR3 sequences, 25% to 30% of them singletons, with around 3% in the top ten. Germline-derived CDR1 and CDR2 are DFQATT and SNEGSKA (reference sequence). V gave up 0 bases and J gave up 1 base, with 12 bases separating them. CDR3 length equals 16 residues. This same sample was also part of a study on T cells of mothers and their children.

Sequencing was carried out using blood. V and J are TRBV20-1 and TRBJ2-2; D remains ambiguous. This TCR was recovered from a boy aged 5-17 years in good health. The CDR3 DNA sequence: TGCAGTGCTAGAGATCTGGAAACGTTGAACACCGGGGAGCTGTTTTTT. It translates to CSARDLETLNTGELFF.